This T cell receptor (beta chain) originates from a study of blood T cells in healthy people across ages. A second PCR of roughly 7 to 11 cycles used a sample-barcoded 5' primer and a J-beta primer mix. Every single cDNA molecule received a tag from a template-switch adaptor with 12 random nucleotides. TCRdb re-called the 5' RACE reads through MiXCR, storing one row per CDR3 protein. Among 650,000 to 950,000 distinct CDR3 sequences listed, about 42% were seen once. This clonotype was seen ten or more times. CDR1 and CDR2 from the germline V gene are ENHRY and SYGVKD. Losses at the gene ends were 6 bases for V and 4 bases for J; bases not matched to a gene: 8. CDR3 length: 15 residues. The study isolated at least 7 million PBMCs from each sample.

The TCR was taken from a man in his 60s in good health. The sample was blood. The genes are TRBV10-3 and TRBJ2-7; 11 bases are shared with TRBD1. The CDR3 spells CAIRAGTGGDYEQYF. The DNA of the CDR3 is TGTGCCATCAGAGCCGGGACAGGGGGGGATTACGAGCAGTACTTC.